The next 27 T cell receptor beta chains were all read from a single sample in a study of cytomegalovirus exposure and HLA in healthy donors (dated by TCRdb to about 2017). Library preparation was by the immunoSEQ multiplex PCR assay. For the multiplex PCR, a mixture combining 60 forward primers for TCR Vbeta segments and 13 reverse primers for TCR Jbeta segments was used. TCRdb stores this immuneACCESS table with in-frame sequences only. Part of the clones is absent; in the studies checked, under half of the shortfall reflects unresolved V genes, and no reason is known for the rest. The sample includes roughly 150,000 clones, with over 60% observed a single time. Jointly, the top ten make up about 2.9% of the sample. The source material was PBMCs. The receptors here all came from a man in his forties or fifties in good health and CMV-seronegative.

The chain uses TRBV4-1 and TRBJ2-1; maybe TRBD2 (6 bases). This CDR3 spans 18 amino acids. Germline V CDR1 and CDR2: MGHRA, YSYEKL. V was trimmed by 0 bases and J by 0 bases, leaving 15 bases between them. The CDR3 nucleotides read TGCGCCAGCAGCCAAGATGGACTCGGACTACTCTCCTACAATGAGCAGTTCTTC. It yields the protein CASSQDGLGLLSYNEQFF.

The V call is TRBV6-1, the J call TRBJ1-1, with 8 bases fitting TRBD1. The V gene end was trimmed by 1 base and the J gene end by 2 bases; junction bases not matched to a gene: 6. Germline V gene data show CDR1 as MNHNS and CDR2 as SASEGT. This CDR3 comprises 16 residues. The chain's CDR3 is CASSEETGAANTEAFF. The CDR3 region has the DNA TGTGCCAGCAGTGAAGAGACAGGGGCCGCTAACACTGAAGCTTTCTTT.

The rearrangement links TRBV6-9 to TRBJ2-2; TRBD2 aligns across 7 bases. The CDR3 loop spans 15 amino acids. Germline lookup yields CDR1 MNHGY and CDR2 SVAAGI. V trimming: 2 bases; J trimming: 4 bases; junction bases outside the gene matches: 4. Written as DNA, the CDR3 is TGTGCCAGCAGTTATGGGGAGGGAGCCACCGGGGAGCTGTTTTTT. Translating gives CASSYGEGATGELFF.

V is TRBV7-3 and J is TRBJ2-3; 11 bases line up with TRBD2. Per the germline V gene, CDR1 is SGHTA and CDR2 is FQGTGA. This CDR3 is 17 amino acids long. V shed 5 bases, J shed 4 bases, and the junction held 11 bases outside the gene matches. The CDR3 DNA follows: TGTGCCAGCAGCCCGGGAAATAGCGGGGGGGCCGCAGATACGCAGTATTTT. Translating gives CASSPGNSGGAADTQYF. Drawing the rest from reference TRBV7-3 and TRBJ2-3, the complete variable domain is GAGVSQTPSNKVTEKGKYVELRCDPISGHTALYWYRQSLGQGPEFLIYFQGTGAADDSGLPNDRFFAVRPEGSVSTLKIQRTERGDSAVYLCASSPGNSGGAADTQYFGPGTRLTVL.

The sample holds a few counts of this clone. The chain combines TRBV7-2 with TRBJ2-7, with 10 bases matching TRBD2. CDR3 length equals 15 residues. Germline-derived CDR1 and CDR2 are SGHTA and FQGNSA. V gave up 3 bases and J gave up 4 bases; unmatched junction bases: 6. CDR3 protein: CASSFGIAGGYEQYF. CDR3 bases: TGTGCCAGCAGCTTCGGGATAGCGGGGGGTTACGAGCAGTACTTC.

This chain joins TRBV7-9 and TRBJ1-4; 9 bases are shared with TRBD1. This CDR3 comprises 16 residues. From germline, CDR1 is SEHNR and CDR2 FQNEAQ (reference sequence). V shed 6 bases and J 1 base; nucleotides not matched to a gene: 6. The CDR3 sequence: CASSSYRGQTNEKLFF. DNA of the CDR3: TGTGCCAGCAGTTCCTACAGGGGGCAAACTAATGAAAAACTGTTTTTT.

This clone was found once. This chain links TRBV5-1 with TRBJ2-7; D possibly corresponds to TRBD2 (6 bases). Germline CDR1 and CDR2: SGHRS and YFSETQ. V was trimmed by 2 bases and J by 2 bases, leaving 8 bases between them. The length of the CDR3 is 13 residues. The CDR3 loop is CASSFGGPYEQYF. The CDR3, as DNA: TGCGCCAGCAGCTTCGGGGGACCCTACGAGCAGTACTTC.

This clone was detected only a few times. CDR3 in amino acids: CASSKGVWETQYF. CDR3 coding DNA: TGTGCCAGCAGCAAAGGGGTGTGGGAGACCCAGTACTTC. This chain joins TRBV9 and TRBJ2-5, with D possibly TRBD1 on 5 matching bases. This CDR3 contains 13 residues. The V gene's germline CDR1 is SGDLS and CDR2 YYNGEE. The germline V and J ends were trimmed by 4 bases and 5 bases, with 12 bases remaining between them.

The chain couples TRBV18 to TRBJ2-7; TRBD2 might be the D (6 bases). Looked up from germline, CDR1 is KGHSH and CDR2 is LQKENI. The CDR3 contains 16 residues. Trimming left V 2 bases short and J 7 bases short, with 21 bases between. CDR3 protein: CASSPSGTTGEGEQYF. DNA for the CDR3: TGTGCCAGCTCACCATCAGGGACCACGGGGGAAGGGGAGCAGTACTTC. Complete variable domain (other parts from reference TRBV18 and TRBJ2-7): NAGVMQNPRHLVRRRGQEARLRCSPMKGHSHVYWYRQLPEEGLKFMVYLQKENIIDESGMPKERFSAEFPKEGPSILRIQQVVRGDSAAYFCASSPSGTTGEGEQYFGPGTRLTVT.

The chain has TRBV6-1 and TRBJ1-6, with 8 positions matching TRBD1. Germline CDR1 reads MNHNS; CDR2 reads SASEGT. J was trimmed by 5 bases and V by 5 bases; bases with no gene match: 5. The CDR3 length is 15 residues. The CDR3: CASSPGQANNSPLHF. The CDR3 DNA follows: TGTGCCAGCAGTCCGGGACAGGCGAATAATTCACCCCTCCACTTT.

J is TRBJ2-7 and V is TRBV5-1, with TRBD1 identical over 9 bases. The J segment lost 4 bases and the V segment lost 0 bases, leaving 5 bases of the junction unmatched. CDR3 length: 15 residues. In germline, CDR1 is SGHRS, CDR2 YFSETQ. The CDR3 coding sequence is TGCGCCAGCAGCTTGGTGGGACAGGGTATGTACGAGCAGTACTTC. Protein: CASSLVGQGMYEQYF.

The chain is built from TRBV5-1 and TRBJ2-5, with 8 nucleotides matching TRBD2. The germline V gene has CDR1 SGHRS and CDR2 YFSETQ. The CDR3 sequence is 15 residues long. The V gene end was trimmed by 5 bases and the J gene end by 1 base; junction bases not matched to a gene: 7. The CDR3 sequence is CASSSPSGSQETQYF. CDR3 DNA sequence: TGCGCCAGCAGTTCCCCCAGCGGGAGCCAAGAGACCCAGTACTTC.

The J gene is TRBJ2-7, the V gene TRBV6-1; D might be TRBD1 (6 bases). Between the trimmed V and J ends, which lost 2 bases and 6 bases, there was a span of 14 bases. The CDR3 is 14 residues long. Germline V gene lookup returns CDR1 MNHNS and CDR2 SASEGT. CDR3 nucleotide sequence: TGTGCCAGCAGTGAACAACAGGGATCAGGCGAGCAGTACTTC. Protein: CASSEQQGSGEQYF.

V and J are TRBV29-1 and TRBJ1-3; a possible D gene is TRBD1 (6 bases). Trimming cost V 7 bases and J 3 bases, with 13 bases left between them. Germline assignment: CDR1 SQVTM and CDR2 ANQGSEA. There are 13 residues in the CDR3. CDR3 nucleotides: TGCAGCGCCACAGGGATCGGTGGAAACACCATATATTTT. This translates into CSATGIGGNTIYF.

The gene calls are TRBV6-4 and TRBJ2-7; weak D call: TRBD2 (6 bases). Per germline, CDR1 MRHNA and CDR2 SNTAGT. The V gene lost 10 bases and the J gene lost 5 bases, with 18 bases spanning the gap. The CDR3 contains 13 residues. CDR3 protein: CATTGLRIHEQYF. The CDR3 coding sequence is TGTGCCACTACGGGACTCAGGATTCACGAGCAGTACTTC.

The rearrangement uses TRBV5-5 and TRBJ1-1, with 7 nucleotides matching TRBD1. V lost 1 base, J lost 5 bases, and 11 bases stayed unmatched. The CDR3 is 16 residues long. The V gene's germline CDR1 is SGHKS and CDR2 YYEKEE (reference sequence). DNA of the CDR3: TGTGCCAGCAGCTTGAGATTGGGACAGTTCCAAACTGAAGCTTTCTTT. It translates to CASSLRLGQFQTEAFF.

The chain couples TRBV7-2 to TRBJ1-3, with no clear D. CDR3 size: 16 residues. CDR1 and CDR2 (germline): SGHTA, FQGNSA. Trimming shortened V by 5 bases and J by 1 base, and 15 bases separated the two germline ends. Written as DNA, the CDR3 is TGTGCCAGCAGCCCCCTCGCTAGGATTTCTGGAAACACCATATATTTT. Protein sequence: CASSPLARISGNTIYF.

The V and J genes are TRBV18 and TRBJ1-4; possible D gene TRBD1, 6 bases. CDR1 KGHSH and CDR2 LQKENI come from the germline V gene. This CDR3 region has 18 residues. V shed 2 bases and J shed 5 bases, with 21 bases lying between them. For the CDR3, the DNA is TGTGCCAGCTCACCAGTGTTTATGGGAGAAGGGGGAAATGAAAAACTGTTTTTT. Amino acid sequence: CASSPVFMGEGGNEKLFF.

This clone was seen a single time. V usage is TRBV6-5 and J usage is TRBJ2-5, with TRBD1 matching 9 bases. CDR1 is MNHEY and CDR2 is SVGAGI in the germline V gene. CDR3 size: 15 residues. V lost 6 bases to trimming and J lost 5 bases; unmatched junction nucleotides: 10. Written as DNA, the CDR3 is TGTGCCAGCAGCCCAACAGGGGGCTCGCAGGAGACCCAGTACTTC. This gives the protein CASSPTGGSQETQYF.

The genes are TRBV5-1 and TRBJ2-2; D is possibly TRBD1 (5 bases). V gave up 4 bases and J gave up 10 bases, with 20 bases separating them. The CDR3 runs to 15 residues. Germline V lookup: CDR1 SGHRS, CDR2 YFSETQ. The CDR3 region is CASSPARQLGTELFF. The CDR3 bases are TGCGCCAGCAGCCCGGCCCGACAGTTAGGAACGGAGCTGTTTTTT. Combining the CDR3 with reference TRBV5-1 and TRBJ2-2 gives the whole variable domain KAGVTQTPRYLIKTRGQQVTLSCSPISGHRSVSWYQQTPGQGLQFLFEYFSETQRNKGNFPGRFSGRQFSNSRSEMNVSTLELGDSALYLCASSPARQLGTELFFGEGSRLTVL.

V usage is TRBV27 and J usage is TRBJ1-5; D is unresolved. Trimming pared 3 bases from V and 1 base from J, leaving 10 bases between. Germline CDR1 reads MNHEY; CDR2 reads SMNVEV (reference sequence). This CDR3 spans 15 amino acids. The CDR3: CASSFQLGSNQPQHF. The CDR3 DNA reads TGTGCCAGCAGTTTCCAACTCGGGAGCAATCAGCCCCAGCATTTT.

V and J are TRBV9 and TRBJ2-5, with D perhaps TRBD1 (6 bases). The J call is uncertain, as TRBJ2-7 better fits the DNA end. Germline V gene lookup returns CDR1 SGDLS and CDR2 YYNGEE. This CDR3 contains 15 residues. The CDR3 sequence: CASSGEDRFTYEQYF. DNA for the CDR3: TGTGCCAGCAGTGGAGAGGACAGATTTACCTACGAGCAGTACTTC.

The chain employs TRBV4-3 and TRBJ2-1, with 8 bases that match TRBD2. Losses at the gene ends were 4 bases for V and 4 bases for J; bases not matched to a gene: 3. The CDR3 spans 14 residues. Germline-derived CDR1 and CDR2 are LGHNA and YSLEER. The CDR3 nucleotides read TGCGCCAGCAGCCCGGGACTAGATTACAATGAGCAGTTCTTC. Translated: CASSPGLDYNEQFF.

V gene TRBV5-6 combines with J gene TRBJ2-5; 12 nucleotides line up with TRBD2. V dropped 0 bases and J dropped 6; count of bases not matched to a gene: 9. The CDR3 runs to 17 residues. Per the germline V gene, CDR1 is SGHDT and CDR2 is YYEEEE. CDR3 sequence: CASSLALAGGPEKTQYF. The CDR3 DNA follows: TGTGCCAGCAGCTTGGCCCTAGCGGGGGGGCCGGAGAAGACCCAGTACTTC.

CDR3 sequence: CASSRTGAYEQYF. The CDR3 DNA sequence: TGTGCCAGCAGCAGGACAGGGGCCTACGAGCAGTACTTC. The V gene is TRBV5-8, the J gene TRBJ2-7, with 9 bases matching TRBD1. In germline, CDR1 is SGHTS, CDR2 YDEGEE. The CDR3 is 13 residues long. V trimming: 4 bases; J trimming: 2 bases; junction bases outside the gene matches: 1.

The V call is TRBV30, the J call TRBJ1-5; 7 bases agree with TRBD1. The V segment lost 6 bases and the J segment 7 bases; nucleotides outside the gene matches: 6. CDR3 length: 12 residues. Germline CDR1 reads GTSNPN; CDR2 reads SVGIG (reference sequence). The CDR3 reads CACSPGGQPQHF. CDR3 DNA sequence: TGTGCCTGCTCTCCAGGGGGGCAGCCCCAGCATTTT.

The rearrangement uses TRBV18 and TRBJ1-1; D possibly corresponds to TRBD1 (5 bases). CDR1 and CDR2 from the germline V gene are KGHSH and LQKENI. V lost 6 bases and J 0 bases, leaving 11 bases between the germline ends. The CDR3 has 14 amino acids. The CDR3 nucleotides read TGTGCCAGCTCCCGGGGGTGGGTGAACACTGAAGCTTTCTTT. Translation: CASSRGWVNTEAFF.